The 10 T cell receptor beta chains below come from one sample, sequenced in a study of T cells in women clearing cervical HPV infection. Using immunoSEQ multiplex PCR, the repertoire was profiled, and TCRdb retains in-frame clones only, with some absent. Found here are fewer than 30,000 clones; the top ten clones hold around 3.5%. The specimen sequenced was blood buffy coat. The receptor set was obtained from a woman aged 18-70 years with a cervical HPV16 infection that either progressed to CIN3+ or cleared (not recorded which).

Regarding this clone: The read terminates 3 residues before the CDR3 end, so the remaining end is supplied by the germline J gene. V usage is TRBV6-4 and J usage is TRBJ1-6; 8 positions match TRBD1. V lost 0 bases, J lost 7 bases, and 2 bases stayed unmatched. The CDR3 sequence is 15 residues long. Germline V gene lookup returns CDR1 MRHNA and CDR2 SNTAGT. The CDR3 spells CASSDSRDRNSPLHF. The sequenced part of the CDR3 DNA is TGTGCCAGCAGTGACTCTAGGGACAGGAATTCACCC.

Worth noting for this clone: The read stops 3 residues short of the end of the CDR3; the missing end is completed from the germline J gene. The chain couples TRBV7-2 to TRBJ1-1; a weak D match, TRBD1 (6 bases). The CDR3 runs 14 residues. Germline V CDR1 and CDR2: SGHTA, FQGNSA. Trimming shortened V by 5 bases and J by 4 bases, and 14 bases separated the two germline ends. CDR3 DNA (partial): TGTGCCAGCAGCCCCAGGGGAGGGGGCACTGAA. Translating gives CASSPRGGGTE. The whole CDR3 protein is CASSPRGGGTEAFF.

A note on this clone: The read ends 3 residues before the CDR3 terminus; that terminus is restored from the germline J gene. This rearrangement joins TRBV10-3 to TRBJ2-3; D unresolved. CDR3 length: 15 residues. Germline V gives CDR1 ENHRY, CDR2 SYGVKD. V lost 4 bases and J lost 6, with 17 bases in between. CDR3 DNA (partial): TGTGCCATCAGTGTCGGTTCTTTTGCCGCCGATACG. Protein sequence: CAISVGSFAADT. The CDR3 reads in full as CAISVGSFAADTQYF.

The CDR3 spells CSAKQGGGGNEQFF. The covered CDR3 bases are TGCAGTGCTAAACAGGGGGGAGGGGGCAATGAG. J is TRBJ2-1 and V is TRBV20-1, with a weak D call TRBD1 (8 bases). The read terminates 3 residues before the CDR3 end, so the remaining end is supplied by the germline J gene. This CDR3 spans 14 amino acids. CDR1 is DFQATT, CDR2 SNEGSKA, per germline (reference sequence). V was cut by 4 bases and J by 6 bases, with 16 bases left in between.

On this clone: The read comes to an end 3 residues before the CDR3 does, leaving the germline J gene to fill in the end. The V call is TRBV19, the J call TRBJ1-2; TRBD1 matches 8 bases. The length of the CDR3 is 17 residues. Germline V gene sequence: CDR1 LNHDA, CDR2 SQIVND (reference sequence). The CDR3 here is CASSIGWQGARSYDYTF. The CDR3 bases that were read are TGTGCCAGTAGTATTGGGTGGCAGGGGGCGAGGTCCTACGAC.

About this clone: The missing CDR3 end, 3 residues past where the read stops, is filled in from the germline J gene. The chain is built from TRBV5-1 and TRBJ2-2; 8 bases match TRBD1. This CDR3 is built from 17 residues. Germline trimming cut 3 bases from V and 7 bases from J; bases unmatched to any gene: 14. In germline, CDR1 is SGHRS, CDR2 YFSETQ. The chain's CDR3 is CASSSVGLQGANGELFF. The DNA read from the CDR3 is TGCGCCAGCAGCTCTGTGGGACTGCAGGGGGCGAACGGGGAG.

Comments on this clone: The read ends 3 residues before the CDR3 terminus; that terminus is restored from the germline J gene. V gene TRBV7-8 combines with J gene TRBJ2-4; D gene uncertain. Looked up from germline, CDR1 is SGHVS and CDR2 is FQNEAQ. The V end was cut by 11 bases, the J end by 8 bases, with 19 bases between. The CDR3 spans 13 residues. The CDR3 region is CASGLRGRDIQYF. Partial CDR3 DNA: TGTGCCTCCGGATTGCGAGGAAGGGACATT.

In the case of this clone: The missing CDR3 end, 3 residues past where the read stops, is filled in from the germline J gene. This chain uses TRBV6-1 with TRBJ1-1; D remains unclear. The CDR3 totals 12 residues. V lost 2 bases to trimming and J lost 5 bases, with 6 bases between them. CDR1 and CDR2 (germline): MNHNS, SASEGT. CDR3: CASSELQTEAFF. Partial CDR3 DNA: TGTGCCAGCAGTGAACTACAGACTGAA.

Of note for this clone: The read ends 3 residues before the CDR3 terminus; that terminus is restored from the germline J gene. This chain connects TRBV19 to TRBJ1-2; tentatively, D is TRBD1 (5 bases). Germline V gives CDR1 LNHDA, CDR2 SQIVND (reference sequence). CDR3 size: 15 residues. The CDR3 region is CASSILLGLSYDYTF. CDR3 bases read: TGTGCCAGTAGTATTTTGTTGGGACTATCCTACGAC.

About this clone: The CDR3 end falls 3 residues outside the read, so it is completed with the germline J gene. The chain joins TRBV2 to TRBJ1-5, with D unclear. The germline V gene has CDR1 SNHLY and CDR2 FYNNEI. Trimming took off 2 bases at V and 0 bases at J, with 14 bases between the two ends. CDR3 length: 17 residues. Incomplete CDR3 DNA: TGTGCCAGCAGTGAAACGGAGGCAGGTTATAGCAATCAGCCC. This translates into CASSETEAGYSNQP. The whole CDR3 reads CASSETEAGYSNQPQHF.